This is a list of T cell receptor beta chains from one sample in a study of blood T cell repertoires in COVID-19. Some clones are missing from TCRdb's copy, which holds only in-frame ones; the method was immunoSEQ multiplex PCR. The sample records under 250,000 clones, 85% to 90% being singletons. Sequences were obtained from peripheral blood. All receptors derive from an elderly man with acute or convalescent COVID-19. Both conserved end residues are part of each CDR3. A D gene is named only where the DNA matches it firmly. Some rows mark clone size as missing; the rest say once, few, many or name a class of expanded clone.

d_call clone_size cdr3_length j_call v_call cdr3_nt cdr3_aa
TRBD1 . 16 TRBJ1-5 TRBV19 TGTGCCAGTAGGACGGTTTGGACAGGCGGCAATCAGCCCCAGCATTTT CASRTVWTGGNQPQHF
TRBD2 few 15 TRBJ2-3 TRBV11-2 TGTGCCAGCAGTTTTAGCGGGGGGTACACAGATACGCAGTATTTT CASSFSGGYTDTQYF
. . 11 TRBJ2-1 TRBV29-1 TGCAGCGTTGACTCAGCGGGCGATAAGTTCTTC CSVDSAGDKFF
. . 14 TRBJ1-1 TRBV21-1 TGTGCCAGCAGCCCACAGGGGGCCAACACTGAAGCTTTCTTT CASSPQGANTEAFF
TRBD1 . 18 TRBJ2-6 TRBV19 TGTGCCAGTAGCGGTAACCGGGACAGGGGGCGCGGGGCCAACGTCCTGACTTTC CASSGNRDRGRGANVLTF
. few 12 TRBJ1-5 TRBV7-2 TGTGCCAGCAGCTCGGCGACGGGGCCCCAGCATTTT CASSSATGPQHF
. . 14 TRBJ1-5 TRBV7-9 TGTGCCAGCAGCTTAGATCTAAGCAATCAGCCCCAGCATTTT CASSLDLSNQPQHF
. . 14 TRBJ1-1 TRBV19 TGTGCCAGTAGTATAGTCGACAGGAGTAACGAAGCTTTCTTT CASSIVDRSNEAFF
TRBD2 . 15 TRBJ2-4 TRBV2 TGTGCCAGCAGGAAAGCGGGAGGGCCTCAAAACATTCAGTACTTC CASRKAGGPQNIQYF
. . 12 TRBJ1-5 TRBV28 TGTGCCAGCAGACTACTCAATCAGCCCCAGCATTTT CASRLLNQPQHF
. . 13 TRBJ1-1 TRBV7-9 TGTGCCAGCAGCTTTACTGCGGGGGAACGAGCTTTCTTT CASSFTAGERAFF
TRBD1 . 17 TRBJ1-4 TRBV4-1 TGCGCCAGCAGCTCTCCCCCAGGGGGAACAACTAATGAAAAACTGTTTTTT CASSSPPGGTTNEKLFF
TRBD2 . 15 TRBJ2-1 TRBV3-1/TRBV3-2 TGTGCCAGCAGCCAAGTTTTCGGCGGGGGGGATGAGCAGTTCTTC CASSQVFGGGDEQFF
. few 16 TRBJ1-5 TRBV4-2 TGTGCCAGCAGCCAAGATGCGACGGCGGGCAATCGGCCCCAGCATTTT CASSQDATAGNRPQHF
. . 18 TRBJ2-2 TRBV21-1 TGTGCCAGCAGCAAAAAACTCCTAGCGGGAGGAAACGCCGGGGAGCTGTTTTTT CASSKKLLAGGNAGELFF
. . 12 TRBJ2-7 TRBV10-3 TGTGCCATCGGGAGACTACGGAACGAGCAGTACTTC CAIGRLRNEQYF
. . 16 TRBJ1-5 TRBV4-2 TGTGCCAGCACCACTCCTTACTACAGGGCTAATCAGCCCCAGCATTTT CASTTPYYRANQPQHF
TRBD1 once 17 TRBJ1-2 TRBV15 TGTGCCACCAGCAGCGGGACAGGGGCTCCGCTTACCTATGGCTACACCTTC CATSSGTGAPLTYGYTF
. . 14 TRBJ2-1 TRBV7-9 TGTGCCAGCAGCCCGGCGGGCTCCTACAATGAGCAGTTCTTC CASSPAGSYNEQFF
TRBD1 once 16 TRBJ1-6 TRBV5-4 TGTGCCAGCAGTCGAGGACAGGGGGGGAATAATTCACCCCTCCACTTT CASSRGQGGNNSPLHF
. . 13 TRBJ1-2 TRBV29-1 TGCAGCGTTGAAGACAGGGTTAACTATGGCTACACCTTC CSVEDRVNYGYTF
. . 13 TRBJ2-2 TRBV5-7 TGTGCCAGCAGCTTGACATCGGGCGGGGAGCTGTTTTTT CASSLTSGGELFF
. . 13 TRBJ1-4 TRBV12-3/TRBV12-4 TGTGCCAGCAGACCCCGGCAGGCGGGCGAACTGTTTTTT CASRPRQAGELFF
TRBD1 . 13 TRBJ2-7 TRBV6-4 TGTGCCAGTAGGACAGGATACTCCTACGAGCAGTACTTC CASRTGYSYEQYF
. . 15 TRBJ1-1 TRBV6-4 TGTGCCAGTGGCGGGGGGCAGGGAATGAACACTGAAGCTTTCTTT CASGGGQGMNTEAFF
TRBD1 . 14 TRBJ1-5 TRBV28 TGTGCCAGCAGTTTGACAGGGCTGACGGAGCCCCAGCATTTT CASSLTGLTEPQHF
. . 15 TRBJ1-3 TRBV7-2 TGTGCCAGCAGCCTAGGTGGGGGGGCGCGGAACACCATATATTTT CASSLGGGARNTIYF
TRBD1 . 15 TRBJ1-3 TRBV9 TGTGCCAGCAGCGCAACCGGGACAGCTGGAAACACCATATATTTT CASSATGTAGNTIYF
. . 16 TRBJ1-1 TRBV18 TGTGCCAGCTCACCATTGGAGGGGAGGGGGAACACTGAAGCTTTCTTT CASSPLEGRGNTEAFF
TRBD1 . 15 TRBJ1-5 TRBV27 TGTGCCAGCAGTGCTGACAGGGGAGGTTACCAGCCCCAGCATTTT CASSADRGGYQPQHF
. . 12 TRBJ2-2 TRBV9 TGTGCCCCACTGCTGCCCACCGGGGAGCTGTTTTTT CAPLLPTGELFF
. . 15 TRBJ1-1 TRBV18 TGTGCCAGCTCACCACCAGGGGTGAAGAACACTGAAGCTTTCTTT CASSPPGVKNTEAFF
TRBD2 . 14 TRBJ2-7 TRBV7-2 TGTGCCAGCAGCTTAGCGGGAGGGCCGCGGGAGCAGTACTTC CASSLAGGPREQYF
TRBD1 . 16 TRBJ2-7 TRBV20-1 TGCAGTGCTAGTAAGGGACAGGGGATGATCTCCTACGAGCAGTACTTC CSASKGQGMISYEQYF
TRBD2 few 15 TRBJ2-1 TRBV7-2 TGTGCCAGCAGCCCCCGGACTAGCGGGAGCAATGAGCAGTTCTTC CASSPRTSGSNEQFF
TRBD2 . 15 TRBJ2-7 TRBV24-1 TGTGCCACCAGTGATTGGACTAGCGGGGCATACCAGCAGTACTTC CATSDWTSGAYQQYF